This TCR beta chain was documented in a study of cytomegalovirus exposure and HLA in healthy donors. Study-wide results and limits: Association of fewer than 20,000 TCR beta sequences with HLA alleles was found at 0.05 false discovery rate in a later analysis.

The CDR3 covers 15 residues. The junction had 15 bases not matched to a gene; V was cut back by 10 bases and J by 8 bases. Germline lookup yields CDR1 MNHNS and CDR2 SASEGT. The PCR contained 60 Vbeta and 13 Jbeta primers. Sequenced by immunoSEQ multiplex PCR; TCRdb stores in-frame clones only, minus some. The sample's table shows fewer than 75,000 clones. Worth noting for this clone: Its antigen is unknown.

Source material: PBMCs. The TCR was taken from a boy aged 10-17 years in good health and CMV-seronegative. The J gene is TRBJ2-1, the V gene TRBV6-1; 9 bases line up with TRBD2. CDR3: CATHEWGGRGDEQFF. The DNA for the CDR3 is TGTGCCACTCATGAATGGGGCGGGAGGGGGGATGAGCAGTTCTTC.